These 3 T cell receptor beta chains were all obtained from the same sample, sequenced in a study of shared clonotypes between healthy human individuals. Sequenced by immunoSEQ multiplex PCR; TCRdb stores in-frame clones only, minus some. The sample shows about 600,000 clones, roughly 96% of them seen only once. CD45RO negativity and positive selection for CCR7 defined naive CD8 cells, a population that excluded terminally differentiated effector memory CD45RA+ cells. Material: naive CD8+ T cells sorted from blood. These receptors all come from a woman aged 25 to 39 in good health.

This sequence joins TRBV7-9 and TRBJ2-7; D might be TRBD2 (5 bases). CDR3 length equals 13 residues. Trimming stripped 1 base from V and 2 bases from J, with 6 bases between. In germline, CDR1 is SEHNR, CDR2 FQNEAQ (reference sequence). Here the CDR3 reads CASSLVGTYEQYF. The CDR3 DNA sequence: TGTGCCAGCAGCTTAGTCGGGACCTACGAGCAGTACTTC.

The genes are TRBV4-2 and TRBJ1-1; D unclear. The CDR3 runs 13 residues. Germline lookup yields CDR1 LGHNA and CDR2 YNFKEQ. The ends were cut back, 4 bases at V and 4 bases at J, with 10 bases in the middle. CDR3 sequence: CASSPVQATEAFF. The CDR3 nucleotides are TGTGCCAGCAGCCCCGTCCAGGCCACTGAAGCTTTCTTT.

V gene TRBV13 combines with J gene TRBJ1-4; D not resolved. V was shortened by 3 bases and J by 7 bases, with 12 bases between the two germline ends. This CDR3 has 14 amino acids. The V gene's germline CDR1 is PRHDT and CDR2 FYEKMQ (reference sequence). In nucleotides, the CDR3 is TGTGCCAGCAGCTTGGGATCGTTAGGTGAAAAACTGTTTTTT. Its protein product is CASSLGSLGEKLFF.